Presented here are 27 T cell receptor beta chains from one specimen sequenced in a study of blood T cell repertoires in COVID-19. Assay: immunoSEQ multiplex PCR; the TCRdb copy retains only in-frame clones and omits some. The data show about 190,000 clones, roughly 85% seen once. Sequencing input: peripheral blood. These receptors originate from a woman aged 80 or older with acute or convalescent COVID-19.

The genes are TRBV4-2 and TRBJ2-7; tentatively, D is TRBD1 (6 bases). CDR1 is LGHNA, CDR2 YNFKEQ, per germline. V dropped 0 bases and J dropped 3 bases, with 21 bases sitting between them. CDR3 length: 18 amino acids. The CDR3 here is CASSQDLILGQNIYEQYF. CDR3 coding DNA: TGTGCCAGCAGCCAAGATTTGATCTTAGGACAGAACATCTACGAGCAGTACTTC.

The chain is built from TRBV6-6 and TRBJ1-5, with TRBD1 identical over 8 bases. The CDR3 is 13 amino acids. The J segment lost 3 bases and the V segment lost 7 bases, leaving 2 bases of the junction unmatched. CDR1 and CDR2 from the germline V gene are MNHNY and SVGAGI (reference sequence). The CDR3 sequence: CASTGGYNQPQHF. DNA for the CDR3: TGTGCCAGCACAGGGGGCTACAATCAGCCCCAGCATTTT.

The V gene is TRBV6-2 or TRBV6-3, the J gene TRBJ1-2, with 7 bases identical to TRBD1. This CDR3 is 17 amino acids long. The trim removed 2 bases at V and 1 base at J, leaving 10 bases unmatched. Germline loops: CDR1 MNHEY, CDR2 SVGEGT. CDR3 loop: CASSYNRDRPFNYGYTF. CDR3 in DNA: TGTGCCAGCAGTTACAACCGGGACAGACCCTTTAACTATGGCTACACCTTC.

This clone was counted a single time. The chain joins TRBV5-1 to TRBJ1-2; D perhaps matches TRBD1 (6 bases). With 1 base removed from V and 2 bases from J, the gap between germline ends came to 9 bases. This CDR3 region has 14 residues. The germline CDR1 and CDR2 sequences are SGHRS and YFSETQ. CDR3 loop: CASSLRQENYGYTF. The CDR3 DNA reads as TGCGCCAGCAGCTTGAGACAGGAGAACTATGGCTACACCTTC.

This clone was counted a few times. The chain uses TRBV5-1 and TRBJ2-1, with 7 bases matching TRBD1. There are 14 residues in the CDR3. V dropped 4 bases and J dropped 4; count of bases not matched to a gene: 5. The germline V gene encodes CDR1 SGHRS and CDR2 YFSETQ. The CDR3 reads CASSTQGVYNEQFF. CDR3 DNA: TGCGCCAGCAGCACGCAGGGGGTATACAATGAGCAGTTCTTC.

In regard to this clone: Other DNA sequences in this sample translate to the same CDR3. The V and J genes are TRBV6-5 and TRBJ2-5, with D tentatively TRBD2 (6 bases). Germline CDR1 is MNHEY and CDR2 is SVGAGI. V shed 2 bases and J shed 5 bases, with 6 bases lying between them. The CDR3 length is 12 residues. The CDR3, as DNA: TGTGCCAGCAGTTACGGGGGGGAGACCCAGTACTTC. Translating it yields CASSYGGETQYF.

The chain uses TRBV19 and TRBJ1-1; D uncertain. The germline CDR1 and CDR2 sequences are LNHDA and SQIVND (reference sequence). The CDR3 runs to 13 residues. V gave up 6 bases and J gave up 3 bases, with 11 bases separating them. The CDR3 sequence: CASSISGDTEAFF. As DNA, the CDR3 is TGTGCCAGTAGCATTTCCGGGGACACTGAAGCTTTCTTT.

V gene TRBV5-1 combines with J gene TRBJ2-3; D is undetermined. This CDR3 comprises 15 residues. V lost 1 base and J 3 bases, leaving 12 bases between the germline ends. The germline V gene encodes CDR1 SGHRS and CDR2 YFSETQ. The CDR3 spells CASSLSTVGTDTQYF. The CDR3 coding sequence is TGCGCCAGCAGCTTGTCCACAGTAGGAACAGATACGCAGTATTTT.

The genes are TRBV30 and TRBJ1-5, with D perhaps matching TRBD1 (6 bases). The V gene lost 0 bases and the J gene lost 9 bases, with 15 bases spanning the gap. CDR3 length: 14 amino acids. Germline V gene lookup returns CDR1 GTSNPN and CDR2 SVGIG (reference sequence). CDR3 region: CAWSVTAGEGPQHF. The CDR3, as DNA: TGTGCCTGGAGTGTGACGGCAGGGGAAGGGCCCCAGCATTTT.

V and J are TRBV6-4 and TRBJ2-1; TRBD1 aligns across 7 bases. Germline V gene sequence: CDR1 MRHNA, CDR2 SNTAGT. The CDR3 has 15 residues. J was trimmed by 0 bases and V by 5 bases; bases with no gene match: 4. CDR3 bases: TGTGCCAGCAGTTGGACAGGAGGCTCCTACAATGAGCAGTTCTTC. Protein sequence: CASSWTGGSYNEQFF.

The J gene is TRBJ2-1, the V gene TRBV7-2; 11 bases align to TRBD2. V trimming: 5 bases; J trimming: 8 bases; junction bases outside the gene matches: 11. Germline V gives CDR1 SGHTA, CDR2 FQGNSA. This CDR3 comprises 16 residues. This CDR3 is CASSPPGTSGRDEQFF. The CDR3 coding sequence is TGTGCCAGCAGCCCCCCCGGGACTAGCGGACGGGATGAGCAGTTCTTC.

The genes are TRBV6-6 and TRBJ1-2; a possible D gene is TRBD1 (6 bases). V was trimmed by 7 bases and J by 0 bases, leaving 9 bases between them. Germline V gives CDR1 MNHNY, CDR2 SVGAGI (reference sequence). This CDR3 is 13 amino acids long. CDR3 protein: CASISGANYGYTF. In nucleotides, the CDR3 is TGTGCCAGCATTTCAGGGGCTAACTATGGCTACACCTTC.

The chain combines TRBV2 with TRBJ2-5; TRBD2 aligns across 7 bases. The junction had 6 bases not matched to a gene; V was cut back by 6 bases and J by 5 bases. The length of the CDR3 is 13 residues. Germline CDR1 is SNHLY and CDR2 is FYNNEI. The CDR3 loop is CASRGTMSETQYF. The CDR3 DNA reads as TGTGCCAGCAGAGGGACTATGAGCGAGACCCAGTACTTC.

The J gene is TRBJ1-5, the V gene TRBV28, with D perhaps TRBD1 (5 bases). The germline V and J ends were trimmed by 3 bases and 5 bases, with 11 bases remaining between them. Germline CDR1 reads MDHEN; CDR2 reads SYDVKM. This CDR3 region has 14 residues. CDR3 nucleotides: TGTGCCAGCAGTTTCTATACAGGTTATCAGCCCCAGCATTTT. This gives the protein CASSFYTGYQPQHF.

The CDR3 region has the DNA TGTGCCAGCAGCCCGACAGGGGGCCGGGAGACCCAGTACTTC. As protein: CASSPTGGRETQYF. The gene calls are TRBV11-2 and TRBJ2-5; TRBD1 matches 10 bases. Germline V gives CDR1 SGHAT, CDR2 FQNNGV. The trim removed 5 bases at V and 5 bases at J, leaving 5 bases unmatched. This CDR3 spans 14 amino acids.

This sequence joins TRBV6-5 and TRBJ1-3; unclear D gene. The CDR3 loop spans 13 amino acids. V dropped 8 bases and J dropped 0 bases, with 8 bases sitting between them. Germline-derived CDR1 and CDR2 are MNHEY and SVGAGI. The CDR3 spells CASRRPSGNTIYF. The CDR3 DNA reads TGTGCCAGCCGGAGGCCCTCTGGAAACACCATATATTTT.

The chain joins TRBV29-1 to TRBJ2-3, with D tentatively TRBD1 (5 bases). The CDR3 contains 13 residues. Germline CDR1 reads SQVTM; CDR2 reads ANQGSEA. V lost 4 bases, J lost 4 bases, and 12 bases lay in between. This CDR3 is CSVVQGTSDTQYF. DNA of the CDR3: TGCAGCGTTGTGCAGGGTACTTCAGATACGCAGTATTTT.

CDR3 DNA: TGTGCCAGCAGCTTTTTCCCTTTTTCCGGGACTAGCCGTCCCTACGAGCAGTACTTC. It specifies CASSFFPFSGTSRPYEQYF. This chain connects TRBV7-9 to TRBJ2-7, with 9 positions matching TRBD2. Germline CDR1 reads SEHNR; CDR2 reads FQNEAQ (reference sequence). The CDR3 contains 19 residues. V shed 3 bases, J shed 2 bases, and the junction held 17 bases outside the gene matches. The whole variable domain, filled in from reference TRBV7-9 and TRBJ2-7, reads DTGVSQNPRHKITKRGQNVTFRCDPISEHNRLYWYRQTLGQGPEFLTYFQNEAQLEKSRLLSDRFSAERPKGSFSTLEIQRTEQGDSAMYLCASSFFPFSGTSRPYEQYFGPGTRLTVT.

This clone showed up just once. The chain joins TRBV5-6 to TRBJ2-5, with 10 bases matching TRBD2. The CDR3 runs to 17 residues. V lost 1 base, J lost 5 bases, and 11 bases stayed unmatched. The germline gives CDR1 SGHDT, CDR2 YYEEEE. The CDR3 nucleotides are TGTGCCAGCAGCTTGAGTTCAACTAGCGGGATATTGGAGACCCAGTACTTC. Its translation: CASSLSSTSGILETQYF.

The rearrangement joins TRBV28 to TRBJ1-5; D is undetermined. Trimming shortened V by 6 bases and J by 7 bases, and 13 bases separated the two germline ends. The V gene's germline CDR1 is MDHEN and CDR2 SYDVKM. The CDR3 runs to 13 residues. The CDR3 sequence: CASRPDSIQPQHF. Written as DNA, the CDR3 is TGTGCCAGCAGGCCCGATAGTATCCAGCCCCAGCATTTT.

This rearrangement joins TRBV6-2 or TRBV6-3 to TRBJ2-1; TRBD2 matches 13 bases. The ends lost 1 base at V and 1 base at J; junction bases unmatched: 4. The CDR3 spans 18 residues. Germline V gene lookup returns CDR1 MNHEY and CDR2 SVGEGT. Here the CDR3 reads CASSYLELAGGSYNEQFF. For the CDR3, the DNA is TGTGCCAGCAGTTACTTAGAACTAGCGGGAGGGTCCTACAATGAGCAGTTCTTC.

The V and J genes are TRBV2 and TRBJ2-5; D unresolved. CDR1 SNHLY and CDR2 FYNNEI come from the germline V gene. This CDR3 is built from 10 residues. V dropped 9 bases and J dropped 0 bases, with 2 bases sitting between them. The CDR3 nucleotides read TGTGCCAGTAACCAAGAGACCCAGTACTTC. As protein: CASNQETQYF.

This clone was seen a few times. This chain uses TRBV11-3 with TRBJ2-1; no firm D call. The length of the CDR3 is 14 residues. Per germline, CDR1 SGHNT and CDR2 YENEEA. Trimming left V 5 bases short and J 4 bases short, with 12 bases between. CDR3 protein: CASSPNSLYNEQFF. In DNA form, the CDR3 reads TGTGCCAGCAGCCCCAACTCCCTGTACAATGAGCAGTTCTTC.

The J gene is TRBJ2-1, the V gene TRBV24-1; 9 nucleotides line up with TRBD1. In germline, CDR1 is KGHDR, CDR2 SFDVKD. J was trimmed by 0 bases and V by 2 bases; bases with no gene match: 13. The CDR3 sequence is 20 residues long. CDR3 DNA sequence: TGTGCCACCAGTGATTATTCAGGACAGGGGCGAAAGAGCTCCTACAATGAGCAGTTCTTC. Its protein is CATSDYSGQGRKSSYNEQFF.

This chain links TRBV9 with TRBJ2-3; unclear D gene. Germline assignment: CDR1 SGDLS and CDR2 YYNGEE. The CDR3 sequence is 15 residues long. V gave up 1 base and J gave up 0 bases, with 9 bases separating them. CDR3: CASSVSPTSTDTQYF. CDR3 nucleotides: TGTGCCAGCAGCGTAAGCCCGACTAGCACAGATACGCAGTATTTT.

The J gene is TRBJ1-2, the V gene TRBV28, with 8 bases that match TRBD1. The germline V gene has CDR1 MDHEN and CDR2 SYDVKM. This CDR3 comprises 15 residues. J gave up 3 bases and V 2 bases, and 5 bases lay outside the gene matches. CDR3 sequence (DNA): TGTGCCAGCAGTTTAGCAGGGGGCCCCTACTATGGCTACACCTTC. It specifies CASSLAGGPYYGYTF.

The chain recombines TRBV5-1 with TRBJ2-7; TRBD1 agrees at 7 bases. V dropped 4 bases and J dropped 3; count of bases not matched to a gene: 7. Germline lookup yields CDR1 SGHRS and CDR2 YFSETQ. The CDR3 covers 14 residues. The CDR3 is CASSPTGTVYEQYF. The CDR3 region has the DNA TGCGCCAGCAGCCCGACCGGGACAGTCTACGAGCAGTACTTC.